This paragraph covers one TCR beta chain sequence. This record belongs to a study of cytomegalovirus exposure and HLA in healthy donors. The PCR employed 60 Vbeta primers together with 13 Jbeta primers. Per the original data handling: Later reanalysis found 60 million to 90 million unique TCR beta chains, about 11 million of them shared. This table comes from immunoSEQ multiplex PCR, and its TCRdb copy is limited to in-frame clones, with some not included. The V and J calls and clone size are taken from that table; D and trimming were inferred from the DNA. The data hold 100,000 to 150,000 clones, with 78% observed a single time. Each donor was nominally healthy when sampled (though unrecorded immune exposures were likely). This receptor was obtained from a female donor in good health and CMV-seronegative. Sequencing input: PBMCs.

CDR3 residues: CASSSKRPSHREETQYF. The CDR3 bases are TGTGCCAGCAGCTCGAAGCGTCCCAGTCACAGGGAAGAGACCCAGTACTTC. The rearrangement joins TRBV7-3 to TRBJ2-5, with a tentative D call TRBD1 (6 bases). This CDR3 region has 17 residues. Germline V gives CDR1 SGHTA, CDR2 FQGTGA. The ends were cut back, 4 bases at V and 3 bases at J, with 21 bases in the middle. The full variable domain, with the rest looked up from reference TRBV7-3 and TRBJ2-5, is GAGVSQTPSNKVTEKGKYVELRCDPISGHTALYWYRQSLGQGPEFLIYFQGTGAADDSGLPNDRFFAVRPEGSVSTLKIQRTERGDSAVYLCASSSKRPSHREETQYFGPGTRLLVL.